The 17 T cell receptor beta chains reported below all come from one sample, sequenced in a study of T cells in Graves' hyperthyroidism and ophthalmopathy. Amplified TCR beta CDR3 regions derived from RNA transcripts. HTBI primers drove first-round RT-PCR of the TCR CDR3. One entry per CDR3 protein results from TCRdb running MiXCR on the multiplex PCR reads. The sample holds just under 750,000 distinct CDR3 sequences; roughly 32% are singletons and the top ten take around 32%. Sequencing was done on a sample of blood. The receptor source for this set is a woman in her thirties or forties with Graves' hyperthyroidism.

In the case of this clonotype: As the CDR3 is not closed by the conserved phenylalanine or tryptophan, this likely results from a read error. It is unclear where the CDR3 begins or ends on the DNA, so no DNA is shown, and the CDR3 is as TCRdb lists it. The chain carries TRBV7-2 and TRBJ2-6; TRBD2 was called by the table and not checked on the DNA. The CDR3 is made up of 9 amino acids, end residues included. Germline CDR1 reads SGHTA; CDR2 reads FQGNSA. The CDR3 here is CASGAARVS.

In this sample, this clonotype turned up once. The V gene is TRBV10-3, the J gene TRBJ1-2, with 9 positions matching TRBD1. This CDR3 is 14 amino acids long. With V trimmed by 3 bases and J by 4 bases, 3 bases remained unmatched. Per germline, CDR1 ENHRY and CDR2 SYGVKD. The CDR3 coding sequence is TGTGCCATCAGTGACGGACAGGGGCCCTATGGCTACACCTTC. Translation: CAISDGQGPYGYTF.

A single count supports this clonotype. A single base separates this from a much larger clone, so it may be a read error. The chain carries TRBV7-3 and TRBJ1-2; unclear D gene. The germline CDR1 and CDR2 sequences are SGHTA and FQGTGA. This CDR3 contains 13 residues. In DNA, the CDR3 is TGTACCAGCAGTCACAACACTGGAGGTGGCTACACCTTC. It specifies CTSSHNTGGGYTF.

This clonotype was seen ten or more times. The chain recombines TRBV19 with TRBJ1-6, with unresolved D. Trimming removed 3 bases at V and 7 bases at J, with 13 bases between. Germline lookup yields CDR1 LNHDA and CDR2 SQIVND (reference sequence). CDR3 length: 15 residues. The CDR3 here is CASSIDGVGNSPLHF. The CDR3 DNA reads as TGTGCCAGTAGTATCGATGGAGTAGGGAATTCACCCCTCCACTTT.

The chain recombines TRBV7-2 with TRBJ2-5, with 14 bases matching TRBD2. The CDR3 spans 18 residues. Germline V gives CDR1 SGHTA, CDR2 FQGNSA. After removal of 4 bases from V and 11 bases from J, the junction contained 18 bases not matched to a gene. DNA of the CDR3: TGTGCCAGCAGCTCGCAGTGGGGACTAGCGGGGGCAGCGGATACGCAGTACTTC. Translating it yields CASSSQWGLAGAADTQYF.

The CDR3 loop reads CASGAFSGWNTEAFF. DNA of the CDR3: TGTGCCAGCGGCGCCTTCTCGGGGTGGAACACTGAAGCTTTCTTT. The chain is built from TRBV7-9 and TRBJ1-1; D is undetermined. The CDR3 length is 15 residues. Germline values: CDR1 SEHNR, CDR2 FQNEAQ (reference sequence). Deletions cut 8 bases from V and 1 base from J, with 17 bases between. Filled out from reference TRBV7-9 and TRBJ1-1, the complete variable domain reads DTGVSQNPRHKITKRGQNVTFRCDPISEHNRLYWYRQTLGQGPEFLTYFQNEAQLEKSRLLSDRFSAERPKGSFSTLEIQRTEQGDSAMYLCASGAFSGWNTEAFFGQGTRLTVV.

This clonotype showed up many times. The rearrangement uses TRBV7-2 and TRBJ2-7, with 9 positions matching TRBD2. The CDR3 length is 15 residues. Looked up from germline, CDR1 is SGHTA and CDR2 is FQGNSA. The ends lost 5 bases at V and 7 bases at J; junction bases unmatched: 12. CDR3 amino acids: CASSGNVAGVGEQYF. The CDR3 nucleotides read TGTGCCAGCAGCGGCAATGTAGCGGGAGTAGGTGAGCAGTACTTC. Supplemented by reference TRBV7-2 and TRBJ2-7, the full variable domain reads GAGVSQSPSNKVTEKGKDVELRCDPISGHTALYWYRQSLGQGLEFLIYFQGNSAPDKSGLPSDRFSAERTGGSVSTLTIQRTQQEDSAVYLCASSGNVAGVGEQYFGPGTRLTVT.

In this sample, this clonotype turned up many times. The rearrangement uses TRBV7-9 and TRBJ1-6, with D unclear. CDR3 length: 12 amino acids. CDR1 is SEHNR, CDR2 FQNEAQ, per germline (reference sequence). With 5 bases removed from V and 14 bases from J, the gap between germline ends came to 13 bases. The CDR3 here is CASSSPGGTLHF. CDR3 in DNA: TGTGCCAGCAGCAGCCCGGGAGGGACCCTCCACTTT.

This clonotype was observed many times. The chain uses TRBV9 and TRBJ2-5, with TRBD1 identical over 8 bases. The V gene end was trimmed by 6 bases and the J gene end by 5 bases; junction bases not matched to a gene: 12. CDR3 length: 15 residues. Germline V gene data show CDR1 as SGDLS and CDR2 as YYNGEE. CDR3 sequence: CASTRQGSGRETQYF. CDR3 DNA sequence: TGTGCCAGCACCCGACAGGGGAGCGGTCGGGAGACCCAGTACTTC.

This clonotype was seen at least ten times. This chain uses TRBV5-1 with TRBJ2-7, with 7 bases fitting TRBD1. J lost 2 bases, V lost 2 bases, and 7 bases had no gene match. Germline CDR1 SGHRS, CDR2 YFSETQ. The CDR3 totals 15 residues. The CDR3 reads CASSLYRDSPYEQYF. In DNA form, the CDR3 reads TGCGCCAGCAGCTTATACCGGGACAGTCCCTACGAGCAGTACTTC.

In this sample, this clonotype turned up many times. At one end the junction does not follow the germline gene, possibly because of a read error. CDR3 amino acids: CASSLRQGNNHGYTF. The CDR3 DNA reads as TGTGCCAGCAGCTTAAGACAGGGGAATAACCATGGCTACACCTTC. V is TRBV7-2 and J is TRBJ1-2; 8 positions agree with TRBD1. The germline gives CDR1 SGHTA, CDR2 FQGNSA. The CDR3 extends over 15 amino acids.

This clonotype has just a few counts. Written as DNA, the CDR3 is TGTGCCAGCAGCTTCCGACAGTTCACCGGGGAGCTGTTTTTT. It codes for CASSFRQFTGELFF. This chain uses TRBV11-2 with TRBJ2-2; the D gene is possibly TRBD1 (5 bases). Trimming took off 3 bases at V and 4 bases at J, with 9 bases between the two ends. CDR3 length: 14 amino acids. The germline gives CDR1 SGHAT, CDR2 FQNNGV.

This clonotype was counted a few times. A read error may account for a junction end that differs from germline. This CDR3 is CASSLSPGQSDF. The CDR3 region has the DNA TGTGCCAGCAGCTTATCACCGGGACAATCGGATTTT. V and J are TRBV5-4 and TRBJ2-3; possibly TRBD1 for D (6 bases). The CDR3 totals 12 residues. The V gene's germline CDR1 is SGHNT and CDR2 YYREEE (reference sequence). Together with reference TRBV5-4 and TRBJ2-3, the CDR3 gives the full variable domain: ETGVTQSPTHLIKTRGQQVTLRCSSQSGHNTVSWYQQALGQGPQFIFQYYREEENGRGNFPPRFSGLQFPNYSSELNVNALELDDSALYLCASSLSPGQSDFGPGTRLTVL.

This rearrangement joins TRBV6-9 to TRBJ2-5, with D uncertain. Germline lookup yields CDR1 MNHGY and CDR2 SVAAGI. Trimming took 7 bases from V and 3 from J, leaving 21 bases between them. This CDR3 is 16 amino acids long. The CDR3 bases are TGTGCCAGCACCCCCGGGCGGATTGCGGCGGAAGAGACCCAGTACTTC. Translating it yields CASTPGRIAAEETQYF.

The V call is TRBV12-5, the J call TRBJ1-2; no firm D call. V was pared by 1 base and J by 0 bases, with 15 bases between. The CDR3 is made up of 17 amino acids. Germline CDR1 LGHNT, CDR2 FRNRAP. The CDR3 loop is CASGLGRSPLANYGYTF. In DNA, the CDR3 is TGTGCTAGTGGTTTGGGAAGATCACCGCTAGCTAACTATGGCTACACCTTC. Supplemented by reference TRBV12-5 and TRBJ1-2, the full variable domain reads DARVTQTPRHKVTEMGQEVTMRCQPILGHNTVFWYRQTMMQGLELLAYFRNRAPLDDSGMPKDRFSAEMPDATLATLKIQPSEPRDSAVYFCASGLGRSPLANYGYTFGSGTRLTVV.

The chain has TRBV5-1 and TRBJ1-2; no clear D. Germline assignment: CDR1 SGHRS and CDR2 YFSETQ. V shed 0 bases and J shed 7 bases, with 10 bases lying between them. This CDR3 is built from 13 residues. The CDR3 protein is CASSLAGLSGYTF. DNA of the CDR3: TGCGCCAGCAGCTTGGCGGGGTTGAGTGGCTACACCTTC.

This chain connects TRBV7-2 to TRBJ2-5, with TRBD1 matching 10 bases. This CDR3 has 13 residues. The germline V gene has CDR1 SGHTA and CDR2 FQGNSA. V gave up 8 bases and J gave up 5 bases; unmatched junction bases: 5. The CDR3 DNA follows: TGTGCCAGCGGACAGGGGGATCTCGAGACCCAGTACTTC. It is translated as CASGQGDLETQYF.